This TCR beta chain comes out of a study of T-cell reconstitution after alpha-beta-depleted transplantation in children. In its sample, this clonotype was seen many times. No antigen is known for it. Study-wide findings and caveats: Roughly two months post-transplant, alpha-beta T cells reportedly originated from several hundred graft clones that had expanded. It was newly produced T cells that mostly accounted for T-cell counts and diversity one year after transplant.

Germline CDR1 is SGHAT and CDR2 is FQNNGV. This CDR3 contains 15 residues. With V trimmed by 6 bases and J by 0 bases, 6 bases remained unmatched. Construction of the TCRbeta library involved unique molecular identifiers. TCRdb reprocessed the PCR reads with MiXCR, giving one entry per CDR3 protein. Of tens of thousands of distinct CDR3 sequences listed, roughly 4.4% are singletons. The sequence derives from a boy less than two years old who had a stem cell transplant for acute myeloid leukemia, so the T cells may come from the graft donor. The sample in question was PBMCs, mostly from graft donor cells, obtained 180 days after TCRalphabeta/CD19-depleted stem cell transplant. The chain joins TRBV11-2 to TRBJ2-7; 9 bases are a match to TRBD1. The CDR3 loop is CASRRGTGSSYEQYV. CDR3 bases: TGTGCCAGCAGACGCGGGACAGGGAGCTCCTACGAGCAGTACGTC.